These 15 T cell receptor beta chains share one sample of origin, sequenced in a study of blood T cell repertoires in COVID-19 (TCRdb year 2020). Preparation of the library involved the immunoSEQ multiplex PCR assay. The table comes from immuneACCESS by way of TCRdb, which keeps in-frame sequences with V and J called. Part of the clones is missing from these tables; in studies checked, under half for an unresolved V gene and the rest for unknown reasons. For this sample there are under 400,000 clones; roughly 86% appear just once. Around 2% of the sample lies in the top ten. The sequencing sample was made of PBMCs or T cells enriched from blood (not recorded which). These receptors all come from a middle-aged man in a cohort exposed to, infected with or recovered from COVID-19 (not recorded which).

The chain employs TRBV5-1 and TRBJ2-7; tentative D call: TRBD2 (6 bases). The CDR3 is 13 residues long. Trimming took 0 bases from V and 7 from J, leaving 11 bases between them. Germline V gene sequence: CDR1 SGHRS, CDR2 YFSETQ. The CDR3 DNA follows: TGCGCCAGCAGCTTGGACGGGAGCGGGGAGCAGTACTTC. Translation gives CASSLDGSGEQYF.

V is TRBV24-1 and J is TRBJ2-3; 10 positions agree with TRBD1. There are 14 residues in the CDR3. V gave up 9 bases and J gave up 6 bases; unmatched junction bases: 8. CDR1 and CDR2 from the germline V gene are KGHDR and SFDVKD. The CDR3 loop reads CATSRTGGDDTQYF. As DNA, the CDR3 is TGTGCCACCTCACGGACAGGGGGAGATGATACGCAGTATTTT.

This chain connects TRBV25-1 to TRBJ1-3; 7 bases map to TRBD1. This CDR3 contains 15 residues. Germline V CDR1 and CDR2: MGHDK, SYGVNS. V lost 5 bases to trimming and J lost 0 bases; unmatched junction nucleotides: 4. The CDR3 reads CASSRDSFSGNTIYF. The DNA of the CDR3 is TGTGCCAGCAGTCGGGACAGCTTCTCTGGAAACACCATATATTTT.

V gene TRBV7-2 combines with J gene TRBJ2-7; possible D gene TRBD2, 5 bases. CDR1 SGHTA and CDR2 FQGNSA come from the germline V gene. The CDR3 loop spans 13 amino acids. V lost 8 bases and J 4 bases, leaving 15 bases between the germline ends. The CDR3 here is CASRNPSGYEQYF. The CDR3 DNA sequence: TGTGCCAGCCGAAATCCCTCGGGATACGAGCAGTACTTC.

The chain employs TRBV30 and TRBJ2-7; possible D gene TRBD2, 5 bases. Germline V gives CDR1 GTSNPN, CDR2 SVGIG (reference sequence). V was clipped by 3 bases and J by 4 bases, with 19 bases between them. This CDR3 region has 15 residues. The CDR3 here is CAWSYPPGLAYEQYF. For the CDR3, the DNA is TGTGCCTGGAGCTATCCCCCCGGACTGGCATACGAGCAGTACTTC.

This clone was counted only a few times. The gene calls are TRBV7-2 and TRBJ2-1; TRBD2 is a possible D gene (5 bases). The V end lost 4 bases, the J end lost 1 base, and 14 bases lay between the germline ends. This CDR3 spans 16 amino acids. Germline loops: CDR1 SGHTA, CDR2 FQGNSA. The CDR3 DNA is TGTGCCAGCAGCTCCCGATTTAGCGCGTCCTACAATGAGCAGTTCTTC. It specifies CASSSRFSASYNEQFF.

The chain recombines TRBV10-2 with TRBJ2-7, with 7 bases identical to TRBD1. CDR1 WSHSY and CDR2 SAAADI come from the germline V gene. V shed 4 bases and J 2 bases; nucleotides not matched to a gene: 2. CDR3 length: 13 amino acids. The CDR3 protein is CASSAGQAYEQYF. In DNA form, the CDR3 reads TGCGCCAGCAGTGCCGGACAGGCCTACGAGCAGTACTTC.

The chain links TRBV29-1 to TRBJ2-1; TRBD1 agrees at 10 bases. The CDR3 extends over 13 amino acids. Trimming took 4 bases from V and 8 from J; bases not matched to a gene: 5. Germline assignment: CDR1 SQVTM and CDR2 ANQGSEA. The CDR3 DNA reads TGCAGCGTTGGGACAGGGGGTCTGGATGAGCAGTTCTTC. This sequence encodes CSVGTGGLDEQFF.

The gene calls are TRBV5-1 and TRBJ2-1; 11 nucleotides line up with TRBD2. This CDR3 spans 15 amino acids. The V gene end was trimmed by 3 bases and the J gene end by 6 bases; junction bases not matched to a gene: 5. CDR1 and CDR2 from the germline V gene are SGHRS and YFSETQ. CDR3: CASSSTSGMSNEQFF. The CDR3 nucleotides are TGCGCCAGCAGCTCGACTAGCGGGATGAGCAATGAGCAGTTCTTC.

This chain uses TRBV11-2 with TRBJ1-5; the D gene is possibly TRBD1 (5 bases). Deletions cut 5 bases from V and 3 bases from J, with 11 bases between. CDR3 length: 14 residues. Germline CDR1 and CDR2: SGHAT and FQNNGV. CDR3 nucleotide sequence: TGTGCCAGCAGCGAGCAGGGCTTCAATCAGCCCCAGCATTTT. This sequence encodes CASSEQGFNQPQHF.

The chain carries TRBV5-1 and TRBJ2-5; 7 nucleotides align to TRBD2. CDR3 length: 14 residues. Germline values: CDR1 SGHRS, CDR2 YFSETQ. With V trimmed by 3 bases and J by 5 bases, 7 bases remained unmatched. The CDR3 DNA reads TGCGCCAGCAGCTCGAGCGGGGACGGGGAGACCCAGTACTTC. It is translated as CASSSSGDGETQYF.

The chain combines TRBV21-1 with TRBJ1-5; whether TRBD1, the table's D call, matches the DNA was not checked. TRBV21-1 is a pseudogene segment. The CDR3 has 17 residues. Here the CDR3 reads CASTKHRDPLSNQPQHF. The CDR3 DNA sequence: TGTGCCAGCACCAAACACAGGGACCCCCTTAGCAATCAGCCCCAGCATTTT.

This chain links TRBV4-2 with TRBJ1-6; TRBD1 might be the D (6 bases). V was pared by 2 bases and J by 10 bases, with 15 bases between. Germline V gives CDR1 LGHNA, CDR2 YNFKEQ. This CDR3 is 15 amino acids long. In DNA form, the CDR3 reads TGTGCCAGCAGCCAATCCAGGGGTTGGTACTCACCCCTCCACTTT. This encodes CASSQSRGWYSPLHF.

The chain couples TRBV7-9 to TRBJ2-2; D ambiguous. This CDR3 has 14 residues. Trimming shortened V by 1 base and J by 1 base, and 4 bases separated the two germline ends. The germline CDR1 and CDR2 sequences are SEHNR and FQNEAQ (reference sequence). In DNA form, the CDR3 reads TGTGCCAGCAGCTTAGACGGGAACACCGGGGAGCTGTTTTTT. This sequence encodes CASSLDGNTGELFF.

There are a few counts of this clone. This chain joins TRBV5-6 and TRBJ2-2; D uncertain. This CDR3 has 18 residues. V shed 0 bases and J shed 4 bases, with 19 bases lying between them. Germline V gene lookup returns CDR1 SGHDT and CDR2 YYEEEE. The CDR3 nucleotides read TGTGCCAGCAGCTTGGACGTTGGTAGACTCTCGGTCACCGGGGAGCTGTTTTTT. Translating it yields CASSLDVGRLSVTGELFF.